The T cell receptor beta chain under discussion was sequenced for a study of early T cells in non-severe SARS-CoV-2 infection (dated by TCRdb to the early 2020s). In terms of the full investigation: TCR sequencing used bulk RNA from unsorted whole blood, so alpha and beta chains could not be paired. The study at large found these results: VDJdb matching was skewed toward anti-spike CD8 responses and likely underestimated virus-specific expansions, missing private and CD4 specificities.

This clonotype was counted a few times. Its antigen has not been determined. It has no much larger one-base neighbor in the sample; base qualities were not kept. Inclusive of the bounding cysteine and phenylalanine, the CDR3 is 13 residues long. Here the CDR3 DNA is all that survives: 39 bases in frame from base 1. For CDR1 and CDR2, the germline V gene (reference sequence) lists MNHEY and SMNVEV. Trimming takes 6 bases from V and 7 bases from J, and the germline ends sit 15 bases apart. Library method: 5' RACE. The instrument was a NextSeq 500. The TCR library protocol attached unique molecular identifiers to individual cDNA molecules to correct for sequencing error and PCR bias. Both TCR alpha and beta chains were sequenced, and tight co-correlation was observed between alpha and beta sequence abundances in each sample. The authors' pipeline ran thus. Decombinator V4 was used to perform V gene, J gene and CDR3 annotation of TCR sequences. TCRs were defined as expanded if a significant change between any two time points was detected under a Poisson model with p below 0.0001. TCR abundances were normalised to the total number of TCRs sequenced in each sample and reported as counts per million. MAIT TCRs were defined by TRAV1-2 paired with TRAJ12, TRAJ20 or TRAJ33, and iNKT TCRs by TRAV10 paired with TRAJ18. VDJdb, accessed 1 November 2021, was searched for CMV, EBV and SARS-CoV-2 annotated TCRs, excluding TCRs annotated for multiple antigens. The public reads were reanalyzed by TCRdb: fastp trimming at Q25, MiXCR alignment, in-frame beta chains only. Each entry merges the rows of one CDR3 protein and shows their most common DNA and genes. It is TCRdb's table, rather than the study itself, that gives the V and J calls and clone size. For this sample there are approximately 69,000 distinct CDR3 sequences; roughly 10% appear just once. Around 5% of the sample is taken by the ten largest.

Set within a cohort of healthcare workers in London, UK, this nested case-control study involved weekly PCR testing of nasopharyngeal swabs along with blood sampling. Between 23 and 31 March 2020, the week of the UK lockdown, healthcare workers were enrolled and then followed up weekly for as long as 16 weeks. This chain is built from TRBV27 and TRBJ2-5; TRBD2 is perhaps the D gene, given 6 matching bases. The sequenced sample was whole blood, obtained at baseline. The sequence came from an adult who was a healthcare worker with PCR-confirmed SARS-CoV-2 infection or an uninfected control (not recorded which). CDR3 protein: CASRPSETRTQYF. The DNA sequence is given as TGTGCCAGCAGGCCTAGCGAGACCAGGACCCAGTACTTC.